Presented here are 25 T cell receptor beta chains from one specimen sequenced in a study of blood T cell repertoires in COVID-19. Profiled with immunoSEQ multiplex PCR; TCRdb holds only in-frame clones, not every one. The sample shows about 100,000 clones, roughly 92% of them seen only once. The sequenced sample was peripheral blood. The receptor set was obtained from a man in his sixties with acute or convalescent COVID-19.

V and J are TRBV29-1 and TRBJ2-1, with D unclear. The CDR3 totals 13 residues. V lost 6 bases and J lost 2, with 11 bases in between. Germline V gene lookup returns CDR1 SQVTM and CDR2 ANQGSEA. CDR3 bases: TGCAGCGTCGACACAAGAACCTACAATGAGCAGTTCTTC. Translating gives CSVDTRTYNEQFF.

For this clone: Additional DNA sequences in this sample encode the identical CDR3. V is TRBV5-1 and J is TRBJ1-2; D is perhaps TRBD1 (6 bases). The CDR3 runs to 14 residues. V was shortened by 0 bases and J by 2 bases, with 8 bases between the two germline ends. The germline CDR1 and CDR2 sequences are SGHRS and YFSETQ. The CDR3 reads CASSLDRANYGYTF. For the CDR3, the DNA is TGCGCCAGCAGCTTGGACAGGGCAAACTATGGCTACACCTTC.

The J gene is TRBJ2-5, the V gene TRBV7-9, with D tentatively TRBD2 (5 bases). Germline loops: CDR1 SEHNR, CDR2 FQNEAQ (reference sequence). The CDR3 has 14 residues. The V and J ends lost 5 bases and 0 bases respectively, with 10 bases between them. The DNA of the CDR3 is TGTGCCAGCAGCAAAGCGGAGTACCAAGAGACCCAGTACTTC. This translates into CASSKAEYQETQYF.

The chain is built from TRBV19 and TRBJ1-5; D unresolved. Germline V CDR1 and CDR2: LNHDA, SQIVND (reference sequence). The ends were cut back, 4 bases at V and 4 bases at J, with 11 bases in the middle. The CDR3 sequence is 14 residues long. The CDR3 here is CASSTAGRNQPQHF. The CDR3 DNA reads TGTGCCAGTAGTACTGCGGGCCGAAATCAGCCCCAGCATTTT.

The chain carries TRBV19 and TRBJ1-2; D gene uncertain. This CDR3 comprises 14 residues. Per the germline V gene, CDR1 is LNHDA and CDR2 is SQIVND (reference sequence). Trimming removed 4 bases from V and 7 bases from J, with 16 bases in between. CDR3 loop: CASSTPEGGGGYTF. Written as DNA, the CDR3 is TGTGCCAGTAGTACCCCCGAAGGAGGAGGTGGCTACACCTTC. Variable domain in full (rest from reference TRBV19 and TRBJ1-2): DGGITQSPKYLFRKEGQNVTLSCEQNLNHDAMYWYRQDPGQGLRLIYYSQIVNDFQKGDIAEGYSVSREKKESFPLTVTSAQKNPTAFYLCASSTPEGGGGYTFGSGTRLTVV.

The chain links TRBV28 to TRBJ2-5, with TRBD2 identical over 13 bases. The CDR3 is made up of 14 amino acids. Germline assignment: CDR1 MDHEN and CDR2 SYDVKM. V shed 6 bases and J 4 bases; nucleotides not matched to a gene: 2. Here the CDR3 DNA reads TGTGCCAGCAGGACTAGCGGGAGGACAGAGACCCAGTACTTC. Amino acid sequence: CASRTSGRTETQYF. Full variable domain (missing parts from reference TRBV28 and TRBJ2-5): DVKVTQSSRYLVKRTGEKVFLECVQDMDHENMFWYRQDPGLGLRLIYFSYDVKMKEKGDIPEGYSVSREKKERFSLILESASTNQTSMYLCASRTSGRTETQYFGPGTRLLVL.

This chain connects TRBV29-1 to TRBJ1-1; TRBD1 is a possible D gene (6 bases). V lost 6 bases, J lost 3 bases, and 11 bases lay in between. The CDR3 is 12 amino acids. Germline V gene lookup returns CDR1 SQVTM and CDR2 ANQGSEA. The CDR3 here is CSVSPGDTEAFF. The DNA of the CDR3 is TGCAGCGTCTCTCCAGGGGACACTGAAGCTTTCTTT.

This clone was seen just once. The V call is TRBV7-3, the J call TRBJ1-4, with TRBD1 matching over 7 bases. This CDR3 region has 15 residues. Trimming removed 2 bases from V and 6 bases from J; junction bases left unmatched: 6. Germline V gives CDR1 SGHTA, CDR2 FQGTGA. The CDR3 coding sequence is TGTGCCAGCAGCTTATCAGGGGGATGGGATGAAAAACTGTTTTTT. Translation gives CASSLSGGWDEKLFF. The full variable domain, completed using reference TRBV7-3 and TRBJ1-4, is GAGVSQTPSNKVTEKGKYVELRCDPISGHTALYWYRQSLGQGPEFLIYFQGTGAADDSGLPNDRFFAVRPEGSVSTLKIQRTERGDSAVYLCASSLSGGWDEKLFFGSGTQLSVL.

The V call is TRBV6-2 or TRBV6-3, the J call TRBJ2-3, with 10 bases matching TRBD2. V shed 2 bases and J 5 bases; nucleotides not matched to a gene: 16. CDR3 size: 19 residues. Looked up from germline, CDR1 is MNHEY and CDR2 is SVGEGT. CDR3 amino acids: CASSYPPGASGRDGDTQYF. The CDR3 DNA reads TGTGCCAGCAGTTACCCGCCGGGGGCTAGCGGGAGAGATGGAGATACGCAGTATTTT.

The V and J genes are TRBV5-1 and TRBJ2-1; 7 bases align to TRBD1. The CDR3 runs 14 residues. V lost 9 bases and J lost 5; bases outside the gene matches: 11. Looked up from germline, CDR1 is SGHRS and CDR2 is YFSETQ. The CDR3 nucleotides read TGCGCCACCCGACCGGGACAGATACACAATGAGCAGTTCTTC. As protein: CATRPGQIHNEQFF.

This clone was seen just once. V and J are TRBV18 and TRBJ1-1; D possibly corresponds to TRBD1 (5 bases). Trimming removed 5 bases from V and 6 bases from J, with 13 bases in between. The CDR3 is made up of 13 amino acids. The V gene's germline CDR1 is KGHSH and CDR2 LQKENI. CDR3 region: CASSAGLGPEAFF. CDR3 DNA sequence: TGTGCCAGCTCAGCGGGGCTAGGGCCTGAAGCTTTCTTT.

The V call is TRBV6-5, the J call TRBJ2-7, with 8 bases that match TRBD2. The V gene's germline CDR1 is MNHEY and CDR2 SVGAGI. The V segment lost 4 bases and the J segment 6 bases; nucleotides outside the gene matches: 14. The CDR3 extends over 16 amino acids. The CDR3, as DNA: TGTGCCAGCAGTTTGACACCGGGACTAGTACCTGTCGAGCAGTACGTC. Translating it yields CASSLTPGLVPVEQYV.

This clone was detected only a few times. The J gene is TRBJ1-1, the V gene TRBV3-1 (or the pseudogene TRBV3-2); no reliable D call. The CDR3 has 13 residues. The V and J ends lost 4 bases and 4 bases respectively, with 10 bases between them. Germline V CDR1 and CDR2: LGHDT, YNNKEL (reference sequence). The CDR3 loop is CASSLRRSTEAFF. CDR3 coding DNA: TGTGCCAGCAGCCTTCGGAGGAGCACTGAAGCTTTCTTT.

The V gene is TRBV18, the J gene TRBJ1-1; D might be TRBD1 (5 bases). CDR3 length: 16 residues. Germline-derived CDR1 and CDR2 are KGHSH and LQKENI. Deletions cut 3 bases from V and 3 bases from J, with 17 bases between. Here the CDR3 reads CASSPRVQGVHTEAFF. CDR3 DNA: TGTGCCAGCTCACCCCGGGTCCAAGGGGTACACACTGAAGCTTTCTTT.

The J gene is TRBJ2-1, the V gene TRBV7-2; TRBD2 matches 7 bases. After removal of 5 bases from V and 7 bases from J, the junction contained 14 bases not matched to a gene. CDR3 length equals 16 residues. From germline, CDR1 is SGHTA and CDR2 FQGNSA. The DNA for the CDR3 is TGTGCCAGCAGCCCCTTTGGGGCGGGAGCCGGTAATGAGCAGTTCTTC. It is translated as CASSPFGAGAGNEQFF. The whole variable domain, remainder taken from reference TRBV7-2 and TRBJ2-1, is GAGVSQSPSNKVTEKGKDVELRCDPISGHTALYWYRQSLGQGLEFLIYFQGNSAPDKSGLPSDRFSAERTGGSVSTLTIQRTQQEDSAVYLCASSPFGAGAGNEQFFGPGTRLTVL.

V is TRBV7-8 and J is TRBJ1-1; D is possibly TRBD1 (5 bases). With 1 base removed from V and 4 bases from J, the gap between germline ends came to 16 bases. The germline gives CDR1 SGHVS, CDR2 FQNEAQ. The CDR3 totals 16 residues. CDR3: CASSLVGGAVGTEAFF. The CDR3 DNA is TGTGCCAGCAGCTTAGTTGGAGGGGCAGTCGGCACTGAAGCTTTCTTT.

CDR3 in DNA: TGTGCCAGCAGCCCTATGTACAATGAGCAGTTCTTC. Its protein product is CASSPMYNEQFF. This chain connects TRBV12-3 or TRBV12-4 to TRBJ2-1; D remains ambiguous. CDR3 length: 12 residues. The germline V and J ends were trimmed by 6 bases and 4 bases, with 7 bases remaining between them.

The chain couples TRBV30 to TRBJ1-1; TRBD1 matches at 8 bases. The CDR3 totals 13 residues. The V segment lost 8 bases and the J segment 3 bases; nucleotides outside the gene matches: 8. Germline CDR1 reads GTSNPN; CDR2 reads SVGIG (reference sequence). The CDR3 bases are TGTGCCGGCAACAGGGGGTTCGACACTGAAGCTTTCTTT. Encoded protein: CAGNRGFDTEAFF.

The V and J genes are TRBV11-2 and TRBJ2-1; D ambiguous. The CDR3 is made up of 13 amino acids. Per germline, CDR1 SGHAT and CDR2 FQNNGV. With 8 bases removed from V and 2 bases from J, the gap between germline ends came to 10 bases. CDR3 sequence reads: CASAVRTYNEQFF. CDR3 DNA: TGTGCCAGCGCGGTGCGCACCTACAATGAGCAGTTCTTC.

The gene calls are TRBV12-3 or TRBV12-4 and TRBJ1-1; D uncertain. This CDR3 has 13 residues. V lost 2 bases and J lost 5, with 9 bases in between. The CDR3 region has the DNA TGTGCCAGCAGTTTACCACTATTAACTGAAGCTTTCTTT. It is translated as CASSLPLLTEAFF.

This sequence joins TRBV19 and TRBJ1-3; possibly TRBD1 for D (6 bases). The CDR3 has 12 amino acids. Germline values: CDR1 LNHDA, CDR2 SQIVND (reference sequence). The germline V and J ends were trimmed by 5 bases and 11 bases, with 13 bases remaining between them. The CDR3 here is CASSPTGIPIYF. CDR3 sequence (DNA): TGTGCCAGTAGTCCCACAGGGATACCCATATATTTT.

The CDR3 DNA is TGTGCCAGCAGCCCGGGGACTAGCGACTACAATGAGCAGTTCTTC. It is translated as CASSPGTSDYNEQFF. This chain links TRBV5-4 with TRBJ2-1; TRBD2 aligns across 10 bases. Germline V gene data show CDR1 as SGHNT and CDR2 as YYREEE (reference sequence). The V and J ends lost 4 bases and 3 bases, in that order; junction bases with no gene match: 4. CDR3 size: 15 residues.

The genes are TRBV19 and TRBJ1-1; TRBD1 matches at 7 bases. From germline, CDR1 is LNHDA and CDR2 SQIVND (reference sequence). This CDR3 has 15 residues. V lost 3 bases, J lost 0 bases, and 4 bases stayed unmatched. In DNA form, the CDR3 reads TGTGCCAGTAGTATTCAAGGGGGCATGAACACTGAAGCTTTCTTT. Protein sequence: CASSIQGGMNTEAFF.

Here the CDR3 reads CASSPEQGENSPLHF. CDR3 DNA: TGTGCCAGCTCACCCGAACAGGGGGAAAATTCACCCCTCCACTTT. The V call is TRBV18, the J call TRBJ1-6; 8 bases line up with TRBD1. Losses at the gene ends were 3 bases for V and 7 bases for J; bases not matched to a gene: 5. The CDR3 spans 15 residues. Germline V gives CDR1 KGHSH, CDR2 LQKENI.

This sequence joins TRBV19 and TRBJ1-6; 7 positions match TRBD1. The length of the CDR3 is 15 residues. The germline V gene has CDR1 LNHDA and CDR2 SQIVND (reference sequence). V was clipped by 5 bases and J by 10 bases; unmatched bases: 11. Here the CDR3 DNA reads TGTGCCAGTAGTCCCATGGGACAGATTCCGTCACCCCTCCACTTT. Translating it yields CASSPMGQIPSPLHF.